This TCR beta chain emerged from a study of blood T cell repertoires in COVID-19. The Seattle site enrolled patients during active infection and followed them longitudinally. Repertoires were generated with immunoSEQ multiplex PCR, while TCRdb's copy carries only in-frame clones and drops some. The top ten clones hold about 6% of a sample with fewer than 450,000 clones, 80% to 90% of them seen once. The CDR3 has 18 residues. The V segment lost 3 bases and the J segment 3 bases; nucleotides outside the gene matches: 11. Per the germline V gene, CDR1 is SGHDT and CDR2 is YYEEEE. Sequencing input: peripheral blood. The clonotype comes from a woman aged 50 to 60 with COVID-19, enrolled during active disease. The J gene is TRBJ2-4, the V gene TRBV5-6; TRBD2 matches at 11 bases. In DNA, the CDR3 is TGTGCCAGCAGCTCATTAGTAGCGGGAGGGCTAATCAAAAACATTCAGTACTTC. This encodes CASSSLVAGGLIKNIQYF.